The 5 T cell receptor beta chains below come from one sample, sequenced in a study of PD-1 blockade in classical Hodgkin lymphoma. The patients all showed relapse after autologous stem cell transplantation, while their brentuximab vedotin exposure varied. Sequencing used immunoSEQ multiplex PCR; TCRdb keeps in-frame clones, though not all of them. Of just over 25,000 clones in the sample, over 60% were seen once. The input for sequencing was peripheral blood mononuclear cells (PBMCs), taken before the second cycle of nivolumab. The receptors were sampled from a human donor with classical Hodgkin lymphoma.

The chain is built from TRBV7-3 and TRBJ1-5; the D gene is possibly TRBD1 (6 bases). The CDR3 contains 14 residues. CDR1 and CDR2 from the germline V gene are SGHTA and FQGTGA. V was pared by 5 bases and J by 7 bases, with 15 bases between. The DNA of the CDR3 is TGTGCCAGCAGCGGCGGGGGCCCGGGGCAGCCCCAGCATTTT. The encoded protein is CASSGGGPGQPQHF.

The chain uses TRBV6-1 and TRBJ1-1, with 8 bases fitting TRBD1. The CDR3 contains 13 residues. V lost 10 bases and J lost 0; bases outside the gene matches: 4. Germline CDR1 is MNHNS and CDR2 is SASEGT. The DNA of the CDR3 is TGTGCCACCCAGGACAGGGTGAACACTGAAGCTTTCTTT. Translated, it gives CATQDRVNTEAFF.

This clone showed up just once. The chain uses TRBV7-2 and TRBJ2-1; a weak D match, TRBD2 (5 bases). This CDR3 has 14 residues. Per the germline V gene, CDR1 is SGHTA and CDR2 is FQGNSA. The V and J ends lost 1 base and 5 bases respectively, with 9 bases between them. This CDR3 reads CASSLVWRDNEQFF. The CDR3 DNA is TGTGCCAGCAGCTTAGTTTGGCGGGACAATGAGCAGTTCTTC.

The rearrangement links TRBV19 to TRBJ2-3; TRBD2 matches 7 bases. The CDR3 loop spans 15 amino acids. Germline V gene sequence: CDR1 LNHDA, CDR2 SQIVND (reference sequence). V was clipped by 5 bases and J by 2 bases; unmatched bases: 7. The CDR3 nucleotides read TGTGCCAGTAGTTCCAGCGGGATCGACACAGATACGCAGTATTTT. Protein product: CASSSSGIDTDTQYF.

This clone was counted once. J is TRBJ2-5 and V is TRBV11-2; possibly TRBD2 for D (5 bases). The V gene lost 0 bases and the J gene lost 2 bases, with 19 bases spanning the gap. Germline V CDR1 and CDR2: SGHAT, FQNNGV. This CDR3 has 18 amino acids. CDR3: CASSLDGLLPEVQETQYF. The CDR3 bases are TGTGCCAGCAGCTTAGACGGACTCTTGCCGGAGGTACAAGAGACCCAGTACTTC.